These 29 T cell receptor beta chains originate from one sample sequenced in a study of technical replicates of blood from several donors. Repertoires were generated with immunoSEQ multiplex PCR, while TCRdb's copy carries only in-frame clones and drops some. This table has 60,000 to 90,000 clones, around 97% appearing once. The sequencing sample was made of T cells isolated from PBMCs. These receptors came from a human donor in good health.

This clone was counted between two and nine times. The chain employs TRBV18 and TRBJ1-5; TRBD1 is a possible D gene (5 bases). V was cut by 1 base and J by 8 bases, with 9 bases left in between. The CDR3 length is 13 residues. Germline V CDR1 and CDR2: KGHSH, LQKENI. The CDR3 loop reads CASSPRGAEPQHF. The DNA of the CDR3 is TGTGCCAGCTCACCACGTGGGGCCGAGCCCCAGCATTTT. The variable domain in full, with the rest retrieved from reference TRBV18 and TRBJ1-5, is NAGVMQNPRHLVRRRGQEARLRCSPMKGHSHVYWYRQLPEEGLKFMVYLQKENIIDESGMPKERFSAEFPKEGPSILRIQQVVRGDSAAYFCASSPRGAEPQHFGDGTRLSIL.

V is TRBV4-2 and J is TRBJ2-2; a possible D gene is TRBD2 (5 bases). Between the trimmed V and J ends, which lost 3 bases and 7 bases, there was a span of 21 bases. The V gene's germline CDR1 is LGHNA and CDR2 YNFKEQ. The CDR3 is made up of 17 amino acids. The CDR3 loop reads CASSHDDGLIVGGELFF. DNA for the CDR3: TGTGCCAGCAGCCATGACGATGGACTGATCGTTGGCGGGGAGCTGTTTTTT.

This clone was counted a single time. This sequence joins TRBV5-8 and TRBJ1-5; 7 bases align to TRBD1. The CDR3 spans 14 residues. J was trimmed by 10 bases and V by 0 bases; bases with no gene match: 7. In germline, CDR1 is SGHTS, CDR2 YDEGEE. For the CDR3, the DNA is TGTGCCAGCAGCTTGGGGGGGACAGCCGTTCCCCAGCATTTT. This sequence encodes CASSLGGTAVPQHF.

The chain recombines TRBV2 with TRBJ2-1, with 10 bases that match TRBD2. The CDR3 is made up of 18 amino acids. Germline V gene lookup returns CDR1 SNHLY and CDR2 FYNNEI. The V gene end was trimmed by 3 bases and the J gene end by 1 base; junction bases not matched to a gene: 9. For the CDR3, the DNA is TGTGCCAGCAGTGATATTGCTAGCGGGGGCTCATCCTACAATGAGCAGTTCTTC. Translated: CASSDIASGGSSYNEQFF.

V usage is TRBV28 and J usage is TRBJ2-3, with 7 bases aligning to TRBD1. The CDR3 contains 13 residues. Germline loops: CDR1 MDHEN, CDR2 SYDVKM. The V gene end was trimmed by 7 bases and the J gene end by 5 bases; junction bases not matched to a gene: 6. Written as DNA, the CDR3 is TGTGCCAGCAAAGAGGGGGCTAAAGATACGCAGTATTTT. Its protein product is CASKEGAKDTQYF.

The gene calls are TRBV2 and TRBJ2-3, with TRBD2 matching 8 bases. CDR3 length: 16 residues. With 6 bases clipped from V and 2 bases from J, the junction kept 10 bases outside the gene matches. Germline CDR1 SNHLY, CDR2 FYNNEI. CDR3 sequence: CASRSGGSSLTDTQYF. For the CDR3, the DNA is TGTGCCAGCAGGTCGGGGGGGAGTTCTCTCACAGATACGCAGTATTTT.

The chain uses TRBV28 and TRBJ2-5; D is possibly TRBD1 (5 bases). The V and J ends lost 7 bases and 6 bases respectively, with 9 bases between them. Germline V gives CDR1 MDHEN, CDR2 SYDVKM. This CDR3 has 11 amino acids. Here the CDR3 reads CASKGLQTQYF. The CDR3 region has the DNA TGTGCCAGCAAGGGGCTTCAGACCCAGTACTTC.

To note about this clone: A read error may produce the germline difference seen at one junction end. The CDR3, as DNA: TGTGCCAGCTCAGCACCCGGGACTAGCGTCGATGAGCAGTTCTTC. It codes for CASSAPGTSVDEQFF. The chain combines TRBV18 with TRBJ2-1, with 10 positions matching TRBD2. CDR3 length: 15 residues. Germline CDR1 is KGHSH and CDR2 is LQKENI.

V usage is TRBV7-6 and J usage is TRBJ1-5, with 8 bases lining up with TRBD1. The CDR3 sequence is 13 residues long. V trimming: 10 bases; J trimming: 4 bases; junction bases outside the gene matches: 6. Germline V gene sequence: CDR1 SGHVS, CDR2 FNYEAQ. The CDR3 DNA reads TGTGCCACCTCGGGACAGGAGAATCAGCCCCAGCATTTT. Protein: CATSGQENQPQHF.

This sequence joins TRBV25-1 and TRBJ2-7; 7 bases are a match to TRBD1. Trimming removed 3 bases from V and 0 bases from J; junction bases left unmatched: 5. This CDR3 is built from 15 residues. The V gene's germline CDR1 is MGHDK and CDR2 SYGVNS. CDR3 in amino acids: CASSEGNRGSYEQYF. CDR3 nucleotide sequence: TGTGCCAGCAGTGAGGGAAACAGGGGCTCCTACGAGCAGTACTTC.

The chain links TRBV9 to TRBJ2-1; 11 bases fit TRBD2. V gave up 0 bases and J gave up 4 bases; unmatched junction bases: 12. Germline V gives CDR1 SGDLS, CDR2 YYNGEE. The CDR3 covers 19 residues. CDR3 residues: CASSVDTSGRGSPYNEQFF. CDR3 nucleotides: TGTGCCAGCAGCGTAGACACTAGCGGGAGAGGATCCCCGTACAATGAGCAGTTCTTC.

The chain recombines TRBV25-1 with TRBJ1-5, with 8 positions matching TRBD1. The CDR3 is 15 residues long. V shed 10 bases and J 4 bases; nucleotides not matched to a gene: 12. Germline CDR1 reads MGHDK; CDR2 reads SYGVNS. CDR3: CATDGGDRLNQPQHF. The CDR3 DNA reads as TGTGCCACCGACGGTGGGGACAGGCTAAATCAGCCCCAGCATTTT.

The chain uses TRBV29-1 and TRBJ2-1; 9 nucleotides align to TRBD2. This CDR3 region has 14 residues. Trimming removed 5 bases from V and 8 bases from J; junction bases left unmatched: 10. Germline V CDR1 and CDR2: SQVTM, ANQGSEA. This CDR3 is CSVQAGGVGDEQFF. CDR3 bases: TGCAGCGTTCAAGCGGGGGGTGTTGGGGATGAGCAGTTCTTC.

The chain has TRBV6-1 and TRBJ1-2; no firm D call. Between the trimmed V and J ends, which lost 4 bases and 8 bases, there was a span of 23 bases. CDR1 is MNHNS, CDR2 SASEGT, per germline. This CDR3 comprises 16 residues. The CDR3 loop reads CASSALPPPGIWGYTF. CDR3 nucleotide sequence: TGTGCCAGCAGTGCCCTCCCCCCTCCGGGGATTTGGGGCTACACCTTC.

This clone was counted a single time. As DNA, the CDR3 is TGTGCCAGCGGCGTACTAGGCAGCACAGATACGCAGTATTTT. Protein product: CASGVLGSTDTQYF. The chain has TRBV11-2 and TRBJ2-3, with D perhaps TRBD2 (5 bases). This CDR3 has 14 amino acids. The V end was cut by 8 bases, the J end by 0 bases, with 12 bases between. CDR1 and CDR2 (germline): SGHAT, FQNNGV.

This clone appeared once. This sequence joins TRBV5-6 and TRBJ2-7; D remains unclear. The CDR3 contains 14 residues. From germline, CDR1 is SGHDT and CDR2 YYEEEE. The V gene lost 0 bases and the J gene lost 0 bases, with 7 bases spanning the gap. DNA for the CDR3: TGTGCCAGCAGCTTGGTAGATAGCTCCTACGAGCAGTACTTC. Amino acid sequence: CASSLVDSSYEQYF.

The chain is built from TRBV5-1 and TRBJ2-7; D is unresolved. Deletions cut 4 bases from V and 2 bases from J, with 13 bases between. The CDR3 runs to 14 residues. The V gene's germline CDR1 is SGHRS and CDR2 YFSETQ. In DNA form, the CDR3 reads TGCGCCAGCAGCCTTCAGGATTTTCCCTACGAGCAGTACTTC. This gives the protein CASSLQDFPYEQYF.

The rearrangement links TRBV5-1 to TRBJ2-7; a possible D gene is TRBD2 (6 bases). The CDR3 loop spans 14 amino acids. V was pared by 2 bases and J by 6 bases, with 15 bases between. Germline CDR1 reads SGHRS; CDR2 reads YFSETQ. CDR3 in amino acids: CASSFRRGRGEQYF. CDR3 nucleotides: TGCGCCAGCAGCTTCCGGCGGGGTAGAGGCGAGCAGTACTTC. Looking up the rest from reference TRBV5-1 and TRBJ2-7 gives the full variable domain: KAGVTQTPRYLIKTRGQQVTLSCSPISGHRSVSWYQQTPGQGLQFLFEYFSETQRNKGNFPGRFSGRQFSNSRSEMNVSTLELGDSALYLCASSFRRGRGEQYFGPGTRLTVT.

This sequence joins TRBV29-1 and TRBJ1-1; no definite D call. This CDR3 contains 10 residues. The germline V gene has CDR1 SQVTM and CDR2 ANQGSEA. The ends were cut back, 6 bases at V and 11 bases at J, with 13 bases in the middle. CDR3 DNA sequence: TGCAGCGTCGCGGAAGACCCGGCTTTCTTT. It is translated as CSVAEDPAFF.

This clone was seen just once. This chain joins TRBV6-1 and TRBJ2-5; D is perhaps TRBD1 (5 bases). With 3 bases removed from V and 2 bases from J, the gap between germline ends came to 22 bases. CDR3 length equals 18 residues. CDR1 is MNHNS, CDR2 SASEGT, per germline. The chain's CDR3 is CASSDVYRGVIRQETQYF. Written as DNA, the CDR3 is TGTGCCAGCAGTGATGTGTATAGGGGCGTTATTAGGCAAGAGACCCAGTACTTC.

The genes are TRBV7-9 and TRBJ2-3; 14 bases fit TRBD2. CDR1 is SEHNR and CDR2 is FQNEAQ in the germline V gene (reference sequence). This CDR3 has 16 amino acids. The V and J ends lost 4 bases and 2 bases, in that order; junction bases with no gene match: 2. The chain's CDR3 is CASSWGLAGDTDTQYF. In nucleotides, the CDR3 is TGTGCCAGCAGCTGGGGACTAGCGGGGGACACAGATACGCAGTATTTT.

This clone came up a few times. The gene calls are TRBV5-4 and TRBJ2-3; 10 nucleotides line up with TRBD2. V shed 5 bases and J 5 bases; nucleotides not matched to a gene: 8. The CDR3 spans 15 residues. CDR1 is SGHNT, CDR2 YYREEE, per germline (reference sequence). In DNA, the CDR3 is TGTGCCAGCAGTCCCAGCGGGGGGGAAATAGATACGCAGTATTTT. It translates to CASSPSGGEIDTQYF.

The V gene is TRBV14, the J gene TRBJ2-1; weak D call: TRBD1 (5 bases). CDR1 and CDR2 (germline): SGHDN, FVKESK. The CDR3 runs 12 residues. Trimming took off 3 bases at V and 15 bases at J, with 15 bases between the two ends. The CDR3 protein is CASSHRVSRMFF. The CDR3 nucleotides are TGTGCCAGCAGCCACAGGGTCAGCCGGATGTTCTTC.

The rearrangement joins TRBV27 to TRBJ2-5; the D gene is possibly TRBD2 (5 bases). V was clipped by 1 base and J by 5 bases, with 20 bases between them. There are 17 residues in the CDR3. CDR1 and CDR2 (germline): MNHEY, SMNVEV (reference sequence). The CDR3 region is CASSLLYPGGSLETQYF. The CDR3 DNA follows: TGTGCCAGCAGTTTATTGTACCCAGGAGGTTCTCTGGAGACCCAGTACTTC.

This chain connects TRBV7-8 to TRBJ1-1; tentative D call: TRBD1 (6 bases). The CDR3 has 16 amino acids. V lost 11 bases and J 3 bases, leaving 25 bases between the germline ends. Per germline, CDR1 SGHVS and CDR2 FQNEAQ. The CDR3 protein is CASIRTVSPRDTEAFF. CDR3 coding DNA: TGTGCCTCCATCCGGACAGTCTCCCCTCGGGACACTGAAGCTTTCTTT. Using reference TRBV7-8 and TRBJ1-1 for the parts outside the CDR3, the full variable domain is GAGVSQSPRYKVAKRGQDVALRCDPISGHVSLFWYQQALGQGPEFLTYFQNEAQLDKSGLPSDRFFAERPEGSVSTLKIQRTQQEDSAVYLCASIRTVSPRDTEAFFGQGTRLTVV.

The genes are TRBV28 and TRBJ1-2, with D possibly matching TRBD1 (5 bases). Trimming took off 5 bases at V and 8 bases at J, with 18 bases between the two ends. The CDR3 spans 14 residues. The V gene's germline CDR1 is MDHEN and CDR2 SYDVKM. In nucleotides, the CDR3 is TGTGCCAGCAGTGAGGGGCAGGGAGGAGAAGGCTACACCTTC. This codes for CASSEGQGGEGYTF.

The CDR3 spells CASRTGEVRGYTF. The CDR3 region has the DNA TGTGCCAGCAGGACAGGGGAGGTTCGTGGCTACACCTTC. This chain links TRBV7-9 with TRBJ1-2, with TRBD1 identical over 8 bases. J gave up 7 bases and V 6 bases, and 7 bases lay outside the gene matches. CDR3 length: 13 residues. Per the germline V gene, CDR1 is SEHNR and CDR2 is FQNEAQ (reference sequence).

The V call is TRBV1, the J call TRBJ1-2; TRBD1 is the table's D call and was not checked against the DNA. TRBV1 is flagged as a pseudogene. The CDR3 sequence is 14 residues long. CDR3 residues: CTSNVAGPNYGYTF. CDR3 DNA: TGCACCAGCAACGTCGCAGGGCCTAACTATGGCTACACCTTC.

The rearrangement joins TRBV6-1 to TRBJ2-7, with 14 positions matching TRBD2. Per the germline V gene, CDR1 is MNHNS and CDR2 is SASEGT. The CDR3 runs 17 residues. The V and J ends lost 5 bases and 2 bases, in that order; junction bases with no gene match: 8. The CDR3 here is CASSKGTSGSIPYEQYF. The CDR3 DNA sequence: TGTGCCAGCAGTAAAGGGACTAGCGGGAGTATACCCTACGAGCAGTACTTC.